The clone carrying this T cell receptor (beta chain) was seen a handful of times. Its antigen is as yet unknown. The data belong to a study of blood T cells in healthy people across ages. CDR3 length: 18 amino acids. Looked up from germline, CDR1 is SGHVS and CDR2 is FNYEAQ. With 5 bases clipped from V and 5 bases from J, the junction kept 17 bases outside the gene matches. Study-level findings and limits: Because sorting was not performed, PBMCs prevented conclusive naive versus antigen-experienced comparison. Roughly linear age-related decline in beta diversity appeared, significant by age approximately 43.

A second about 6 to 12 cycle PCR used barcoded and J-beta primers. TCRdb re-derived calls from the 5' RACE reads in MiXCR, one entry per CDR3 protein. The sample includes fewer than 800,000 distinct CDR3 sequences, more than 20% seen only once; the top ten take more than 3%. Material: blood. The rearrangement links TRBV7-6 to TRBJ2-5; 10 nucleotides agree with TRBD2. This TCR came from a man between 65 and 85 years old in good health. Written as DNA, the CDR3 is TGTGCCAGCAGCCCCGAAGAACTAGCGGGACCCATCATGGAGACCCAGTACTTC. Its protein is CASSPEELAGPIMETQYF.